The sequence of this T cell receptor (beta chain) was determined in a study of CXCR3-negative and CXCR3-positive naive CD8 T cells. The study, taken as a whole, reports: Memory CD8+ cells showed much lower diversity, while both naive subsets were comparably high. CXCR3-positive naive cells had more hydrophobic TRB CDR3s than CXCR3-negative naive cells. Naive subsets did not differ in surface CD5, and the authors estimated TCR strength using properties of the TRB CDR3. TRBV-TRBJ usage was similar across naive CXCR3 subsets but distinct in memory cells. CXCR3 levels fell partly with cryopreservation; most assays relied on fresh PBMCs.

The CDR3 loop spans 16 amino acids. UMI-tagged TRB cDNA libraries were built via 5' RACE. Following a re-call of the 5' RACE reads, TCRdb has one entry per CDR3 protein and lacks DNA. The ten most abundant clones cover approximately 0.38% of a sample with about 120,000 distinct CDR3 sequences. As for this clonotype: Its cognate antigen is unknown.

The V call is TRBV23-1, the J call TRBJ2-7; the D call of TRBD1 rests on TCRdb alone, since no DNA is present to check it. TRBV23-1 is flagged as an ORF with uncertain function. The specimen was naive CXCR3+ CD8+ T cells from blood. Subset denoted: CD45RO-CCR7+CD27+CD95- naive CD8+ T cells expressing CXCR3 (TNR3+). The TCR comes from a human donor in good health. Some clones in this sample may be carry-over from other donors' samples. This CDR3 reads CASSQSPGQGYFEQYF.